Sequencing of this TCR beta chain was carried out in a study of blood T cell repertoires in COVID-19. Germline-derived CDR1 and CDR2 are MNHEY and SMNVEV (reference sequence). CDR3 length: 18 residues. Trimming removed 7 bases from V and 9 bases from J; junction bases left unmatched: 16. Produced via immunoSEQ multiplex PCR; TCRdb's table is partial and in-frame only. The data contain about 58,000 clones, 75% to 90% of them singletons. This chain links TRBV27 with TRBJ2-1; 15 nucleotides line up with TRBD2. The sample comprised peripheral blood. This sequence was found in a woman in her seventies with active COVID-19. The CDR3 region has the DNA TGTGCCAGCACCACCAATAATTTGTTGGGACTAGCGGGAGGTGAGCAGTTCTTC. It translates to CASTTNNLLGLAGGEQFF.